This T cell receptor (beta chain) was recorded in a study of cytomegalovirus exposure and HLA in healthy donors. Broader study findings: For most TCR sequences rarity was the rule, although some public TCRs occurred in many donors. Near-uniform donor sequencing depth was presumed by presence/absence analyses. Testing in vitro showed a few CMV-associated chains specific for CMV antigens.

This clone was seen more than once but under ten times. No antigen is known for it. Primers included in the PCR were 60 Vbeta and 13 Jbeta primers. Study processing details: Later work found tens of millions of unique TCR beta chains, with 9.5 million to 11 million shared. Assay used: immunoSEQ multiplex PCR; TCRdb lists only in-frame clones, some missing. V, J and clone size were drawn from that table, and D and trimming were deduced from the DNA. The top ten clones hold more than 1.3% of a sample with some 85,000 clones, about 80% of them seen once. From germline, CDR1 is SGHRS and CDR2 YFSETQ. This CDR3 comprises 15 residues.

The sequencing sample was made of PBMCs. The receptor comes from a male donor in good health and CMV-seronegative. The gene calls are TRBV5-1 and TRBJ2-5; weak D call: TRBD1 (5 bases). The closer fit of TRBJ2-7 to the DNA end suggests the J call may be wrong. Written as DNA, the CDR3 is TGCGCCAGCCGACCGTGGGGCGAGATGGCTGACGAGCAGTACTTC. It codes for CASRPWGEMADEQYF.